The clone carrying this T cell receptor (beta chain) showed up just once. Its antigen is unidentified. V was shortened by 1 base and J by 3 bases, with 10 bases between the two germline ends. This CDR3 has 14 amino acids. CDR1 and CDR2 (germline): LGHDT, YNNKEL (reference sequence). The sample comes from a study of T cell responses to AZD1222 COVID-19 vaccine. Only in-frame clones appear in the TCRdb table, and some are missing; sequencing was by immunoSEQ multiplex PCR. Among approximately 110,000 clones listed, roughly 84% were seen once. Study-wide points: Seropositive status at baseline applied to only five to seven AZD1222 recipients. Spike regions recognized by vaccine-associated CD4 TCRs spanned the protein, led by 160-218 and 743-854.

This clonotype was sampled from an adult in good health. Material: peripheral blood, obtained on day 0 of AZD1222 vaccination. The genes are TRBV3-1 (or the pseudogene TRBV3-2) and TRBJ2-7, with unresolved D. CDR3 nucleotides: TGTGCCAGCAGCCAAGGGGTTCAGTACTACGAGCAGTACTTC. It is translated as CASSQGVQYYEQYF.